This is a list of T cell receptor beta chains from one sample in a study of blood T cell repertoires in COVID-19. Generated by immunoSEQ multiplex PCR, the TCRdb table keeps only in-frame clones and is missing some. The table shows 180,000 or so clones, with approximately 79% occurring only once. What was sequenced was peripheral blood. The receptors come from a man aged 50 to 60 who had recovered from COVID-19. The CDR3 runs from the conserved cysteine through the conserved F or W. Fields, in order: D gene, J gene, V gene, clone size, CDR3 protein, CDR3 DNA. The D gene is left open where the match is weak. The size entry is marked missing in some rows and otherwise reads once, few, many or a size class.

d_gene: .
j_gene: TRBJ1-2
v_gene: TRBV27
abundance: .
CDR3aa: CASTPTGGDDYGYTF
CDR3nt: TGTGCCAGCACCCCAACGGGGGGGGACGACTATGGCTACACCTTC

d_gene: TRBD2
j_gene: TRBJ2-5
v_gene: TRBV28
abundance: .
CDR3aa: CASSFPGTSGSTQYF
CDR3nt: TGTGCCAGCAGTTTCCCTGGGACTAGCGGGAGTACCCAGTACTTC

d_gene: .
j_gene: TRBJ2-7
v_gene: TRBV6-5
abundance: .
CDR3aa: CASTKRGTSYEQYF
CDR3nt: TGTGCCAGCACTAAACGGGGGACCTCCTACGAGCAGTACTTC

d_gene: .
j_gene: TRBJ2-7
v_gene: TRBV5-1
abundance: .
CDR3aa: CASSLIRREQYF
CDR3nt: TGCGCCAGCAGCTTGATCCGTCGCGAGCAGTACTTC

d_gene: TRBD2
j_gene: TRBJ2-1
v_gene: TRBV7-2
abundance: .
CDR3aa: CASSLLTSGPYNEQFF
CDR3nt: TGTGCCAGCAGCTTACTCACTAGCGGACCTTACAATGAGCAGTTCTTC

d_gene: .
j_gene: TRBJ1-1
v_gene: TRBV27
abundance: .
CDR3aa: CASNRGNTEAFF
CDR3nt: TGTGCCAGCAATAGGGGAAACACTGAAGCTTTCTTT

d_gene: .
j_gene: TRBJ1-4
v_gene: TRBV14
abundance: .
CDR3aa: CASARNNEKLFF
CDR3nt: TGTGCCAGCGCGAGGAATAATGAAAAACTGTTTTTT

d_gene: .
j_gene: TRBJ2-2
v_gene: TRBV28
abundance: .
CDR3aa: CASSLLGDNTGELFF
CDR3nt: TGTGCCAGCAGTTTATTAGGGGATAATACCGGGGAGCTGTTTTTT

d_gene: TRBD2
j_gene: TRBJ2-7
v_gene: TRBV11-2
abundance: few
CDR3aa: CASSSTSVLYEQYF
CDR3nt: TGTGCCAGCAGCTCGACTAGCGTGCTATACGAGCAGTACTTC

d_gene: TRBD1
j_gene: TRBJ2-7
v_gene: TRBV18
abundance: .
CDR3aa: CASSPPNRGTGEQYF
CDR3nt: TGTGCCAGCTCACCCCCAAACAGGGGAACGGGAGAGCAGTACTTC

d_gene: .
j_gene: TRBJ1-1
v_gene: TRBV5-4
abundance: .
CDR3aa: CASSSVRGPNEAFF
CDR3nt: TGTGCCAGCAGCTCGGTGCGGGGGCCTAATGAAGCTTTCTTT

d_gene: .
j_gene: TRBJ1-6
v_gene: TRBV2
abundance: .
CDR3aa: CASSETWSSPLHF
CDR3nt: TGTGCCAGCAGTGAAACTTGGTCCTCACCCCTCCACTTT

d_gene: .
j_gene: TRBJ1-5
v_gene: TRBV24-1
abundance: .
CDR3aa: CATSDRWTDSNQPQHF
CDR3nt: TGTGCCACCAGTGATCGGTGGACAGATAGCAATCAGCCCCAGCATTTT

d_gene: .
j_gene: TRBJ2-3
v_gene: TRBV11-2
abundance: .
CDR3aa: CASSLSRAGDTQYF
CDR3nt: TGTGCCAGCAGCTTATCGAGGGCCGGAGATACGCAGTATTTT

d_gene: .
j_gene: TRBJ1-1
v_gene: TRBV2
abundance: few
CDR3aa: CASRWTIERWAFF
CDR3nt: TGTGCCAGCCGGTGGACAATTGAACGTTGGGCTTTCTTT

d_gene: .
j_gene: TRBJ2-3
v_gene: TRBV21-1
abundance: .
CDR3aa: CASSKPSSGTTDTQYF
CDR3nt: TGTGCCAGCAGCAAACCTTCTAGCGGGACCACAGATACGCAGTATTTT

d_gene: .
j_gene: TRBJ2-6
v_gene: TRBV2
abundance: .
CDR3aa: CASYIPQGKSSGANVLTF
CDR3nt: TGTGCCAGCTATATCCCCCAGGGGAAAAGCTCTGGGGCCAACGTCCTGACTTTC

d_gene: .
j_gene: TRBJ2-1
v_gene: TRBV19
abundance: .
CDR3aa: CASSIGSNRWIEQFF
CDR3nt: TGTGCCAGTAGTATAGGGTCGAACAGGTGGATTGAGCAGTTCTTC

d_gene: TRBD1
j_gene: TRBJ2-2
v_gene: TRBV12-5
abundance: .
CDR3aa: CASGLGQGTNTGELFF
CDR3nt: TGTGCTAGTGGTTTGGGACAGGGGACGAACACCGGGGAGCTGTTTTTT

d_gene: .
j_gene: TRBJ1-1
v_gene: TRBV12-5
abundance: .
CDR3aa: CASGATTGRGTEAFF
CDR3nt: TGTGCTAGTGGCGCGACCACAGGTAGGGGTACTGAAGCTTTCTTT

d_gene: TRBD2
j_gene: TRBJ2-3
v_gene: TRBV2
abundance: .
CDR3aa: CASSETGLAEQYF
CDR3nt: TGTGCCAGCAGTGAAACTGGTCTAGCGGAGCAGTATTTT

d_gene: .
j_gene: TRBJ1-4
v_gene: TRBV10-3
abundance: .
CDR3aa: CAISTGTNEKLFF
CDR3nt: TGTGCCATCAGTACGGGAACTAATGAAAAACTGTTTTTT

d_gene: TRBD1
j_gene: TRBJ1-1
v_gene: TRBV12-3/TRBV12-4
abundance: .
CDR3aa: CASSLAQGLEAFF
CDR3nt: TGTGCCAGCAGTTTAGCACAGGGGCTTGAAGCTTTCTTT

d_gene: TRBD2
j_gene: TRBJ2-5
v_gene: TRBV3-1/TRBV3-2
abundance: .
CDR3aa: CASSQGKAAWTSGETQYF
CDR3nt: TGTGCCAGCAGCCAAGGTAAAGCGGCATGGACTAGCGGGGAGACCCAGTACTTC

d_gene: .
j_gene: TRBJ2-1
v_gene: TRBV30
abundance: once
CDR3aa: CAWSRTPSGEQFF
CDR3nt: TGTGCCTGGTCCCGTACCCCATCAGGGGAGCAGTTCTTC

d_gene: TRBD2
j_gene: TRBJ2-5
v_gene: TRBV5-1
abundance: .
CDR3aa: CASSAAGVKGETQYF
CDR3nt: TGCGCCAGCAGCGCCGCGGGAGTGAAGGGTGAGACCCAGTACTTC

d_gene: .
j_gene: TRBJ1-3
v_gene: TRBV11-2
abundance: .
CDR3aa: CASSPRVSTGQSIYF
CDR3nt: TGTGCCAGCAGCCCCAGGGTTTCGACCGGACAGTCCATATATTTT

d_gene: .
j_gene: TRBJ2-7
v_gene: TRBV3-1/TRBV3-2
abundance: .
CDR3aa: CASSQVNYEQYF
CDR3nt: TGTGCCAGCAGCCAAGTAAACTACGAGCAGTACTTC

d_gene: TRBD2
j_gene: TRBJ2-7
v_gene: TRBV27
abundance: .
CDR3aa: CASSLFSPGLAGGPYEQYF
CDR3nt: TGTGCCAGCAGTTTATTCTCTCCGGGACTAGCGGGAGGCCCCTACGAGCAGTACTTC

d_gene: .
j_gene: TRBJ1-5
v_gene: TRBV4-1
abundance: .
CDR3aa: CASSQEYQGYSNQPQHF
CDR3nt: TGCGCCAGCAGCCAAGAGTACCAGGGCTATAGCAATCAGCCCCAGCATTTT

d_gene: TRBD1
j_gene: TRBJ1-2
v_gene: TRBV7-9
abundance: .
CDR3aa: CASSWEDRALYGYTF
CDR3nt: TGTGCCAGCAGCTGGGAGGACAGGGCGCTCTATGGCTACACCTTC

d_gene: .
j_gene: TRBJ1-2
v_gene: TRBV29-1
abundance: once
CDR3aa: CSVLGGLFYGYTF
CDR3nt: TGCAGCGTTCTAGGCGGACTCTTCTATGGCTACACCTTC

d_gene: .
j_gene: TRBJ2-3
v_gene: TRBV29-1
abundance: few
CDR3aa: CSVVQGSDTQYF
CDR3nt: TGCAGCGTTGTCCAGGGCTCAGATACGCAGTATTTT

d_gene: .
j_gene: TRBJ1-6
v_gene: TRBV7-2
abundance: .
CDR3aa: CASSLVRVNNSPLHF
CDR3nt: TGTGCCAGCAGCTTAGTCAGGGTTAATAATTCACCCCTCCACTTT

d_gene: TRBD2
j_gene: TRBJ2-5
v_gene: TRBV19
abundance: .
CDR3aa: CASSTRTSGRTQYF
CDR3nt: TGTGCCAGTAGTACTCGGACTAGCGGGAGGACCCAGTACTTC

d_gene: TRBD2
j_gene: TRBJ2-1
v_gene: TRBV9
abundance: .
CDR3aa: CASSAHPEAGGNEQFF
CDR3nt: TGTGCCAGCAGCGCCCACCCGGAAGCGGGAGGAAATGAGCAGTTCTTC

d_gene: .
j_gene: TRBJ1-6
v_gene: TRBV6-6
abundance: once
CDR3aa: CASSYPGQYSPLHF
CDR3nt: TGTGCCAGCAGTTACCCAGGACAGTACTCACCCCTCCACTTT

d_gene: .
j_gene: TRBJ2-6
v_gene: TRBV19
abundance: .
CDR3aa: CASAGTGANVLTF
CDR3nt: TGTGCCAGTGCGGGTACTGGGGCCAACGTCCTGACTTTC

d_gene: .
j_gene: TRBJ2-3
v_gene: TRBV4-2
abundance: .
CDR3aa: CASSQEPGAQVDTQYF
CDR3nt: TGTGCCAGCAGCCAAGAGCCGGGAGCGCAGGTAGATACGCAGTATTTT

d_gene: .
j_gene: TRBJ1-1
v_gene: TRBV6-5
abundance: .
CDR3aa: CASSYPGRFTEAFF
CDR3nt: TGTGCCAGCAGTTATCCTGGCAGGTTCACTGAAGCTTTCTTT

d_gene: .
j_gene: TRBJ1-2
v_gene: TRBV6-5
abundance: few
CDR3aa: CASKNDFYGYTF
CDR3nt: TGTGCCAGCAAGAATGACTTCTATGGCTACACCTTC

d_gene: .
j_gene: TRBJ1-3
v_gene: TRBV6-2/TRBV6-3
abundance: once
CDR3aa: CASSYMSSGNTIYF
CDR3nt: TGTGCCAGCAGTTATATGAGCTCTGGAAACACCATATATTTT

d_gene: TRBD2
j_gene: TRBJ2-3
v_gene: TRBV29-1
abundance: few
CDR3aa: CSVNAGGTDTQYF
CDR3nt: TGCAGCGTTAATGCGGGGGGCACAGATACGCAGTATTTT

d_gene: .
j_gene: TRBJ1-5
v_gene: TRBV28
abundance: .
CDR3aa: CASSQSDWNQPQHF
CDR3nt: TGTGCCAGCAGCCAATCAGACTGGAATCAGCCCCAGCATTTT

d_gene: TRBD1
j_gene: TRBJ1-6
v_gene: TRBV6-5
abundance: few
CDR3aa: CASSVSGTDSPLHF
CDR3nt: TGTGCCAGCTCAGTCTCCGGGACAGATTCACCCCTCCACTTT

d_gene: TRBD2
j_gene: TRBJ2-2
v_gene: TRBV4-2
abundance: .
CDR3aa: CASSQAPGLAGGRRFF
CDR3nt: TGTGCCAGCAGCCAAGCTCCGGGACTAGCGGGAGGGAGGAGGTTTTTT